This T cell receptor beta chain came from a study of T cells in Graves' hyperthyroidism and ophthalmopathy. Study in general: Before any treatment, at initial diagnosis, peripheral blood was collected. Study results and caveats: Most thyroid clonotypes expanded above 0.001 were also detected in blood.

The V and J ends lost 5 bases and 0 bases respectively, with 14 bases between them. Germline assignment: CDR1 SEHNR and CDR2 FQNEAQ (reference sequence). The CDR3 is 16 amino acids. Uncontrolled infection, other autoimmune disease, pregnancy or lactation barred patients from enrollment. Clinical symptoms, serum thyroxine, TRAb, thyroid ultrasound and orbital computed tomography informed diagnoses. TCR beta CDR3 regions were amplified from RNA. Initially, a first-round RT-PCR of the TCR CDR3 employed the HTBI primer set. From the multiplex PCR reads, TCRdb called clonotypes with MiXCR, one entry per CDR3 protein. The table shows 700,000 or so distinct CDR3 sequences, with about 14% occurring only once. This clonotype has a count of ten or more. Its antigen is undetermined.

The V gene is TRBV7-9, the J gene TRBJ2-1, with a tentative D call TRBD1 (5 bases). The material sequenced was blood. This receptor was identified in a woman between 50 and 59 years old with Graves' ophthalmopathy. This CDR3 is CASSGRTPSSYNEQFF. The CDR3 DNA follows: TGTGCCAGCAGCGGACGGACACCGAGCTCCTACAATGAGCAGTTCTTC.